This TCR beta chain emerged from a study of blood T cell repertoires in COVID-19. Overall study context: Specimens from acute and convalescent COVID-19 originated in the United States, Italy and Spain.

In the original processing: Reference gene primer amplification gave estimated nucleated cell counts. Data came from immunoSEQ multiplex PCR; TCRdb stores just in-frame clones and leaves some out. D and trimming were read from the DNA, whereas the V and J calls and clone size are those reported in that table. The table shows 150,000 to 200,000 clones, with approximately 81% occurring only once. In Seattle, patients joined the study during active infection and were tracked longitudinally. This TCR came from a woman aged 70-85 years with COVID-19, enrolled during active disease. The sequencing input was peripheral blood.

The CDR3 here is CSVAGDKAFF. CDR3 nucleotide sequence: TGCAGCGTCGCAGGGGATAAAGCTTTCTTT. V usage is TRBV29-1 and J usage is TRBJ1-1; D may be TRBD1 (6 bases). CDR3 size: 10 residues. V lost 6 bases to trimming and J lost 9 bases, with 11 bases between them. Per germline, CDR1 SQVTM and CDR2 ANQGSEA.